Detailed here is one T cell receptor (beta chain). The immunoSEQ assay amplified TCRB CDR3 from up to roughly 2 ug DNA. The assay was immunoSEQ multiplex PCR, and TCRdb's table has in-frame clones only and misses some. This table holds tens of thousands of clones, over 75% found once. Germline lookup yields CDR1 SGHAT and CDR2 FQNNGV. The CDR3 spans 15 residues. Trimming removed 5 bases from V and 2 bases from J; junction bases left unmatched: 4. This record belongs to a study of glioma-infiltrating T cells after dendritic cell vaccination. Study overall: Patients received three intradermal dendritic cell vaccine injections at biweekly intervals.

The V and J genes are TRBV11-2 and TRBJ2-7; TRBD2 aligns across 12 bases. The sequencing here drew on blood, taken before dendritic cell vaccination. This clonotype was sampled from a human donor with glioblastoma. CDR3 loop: CASSTTSGGPYEQYF. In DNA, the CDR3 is TGTGCCAGCAGCACTACTAGCGGGGGGCCCTACGAGCAGTACTTC.